This is a list of T cell receptor beta chains from one sample in a study of T cell changes during pregnancy in multiple sclerosis. Libraries were prepared by immunoSEQ multiplex PCR; TCRdb keeps only in-frame clonotypes and omits some of them. The sample contains approximately 70,000 clones, approximately 92% of which appear only once. The material was peripheral blood, obtained in the first trimester of pregnancy. The receptors here all came from a female donor with multiple sclerosis, enrolled in a pregnancy study. CDR3s include the opening cysteine and the closing phenylalanine or tryptophan. D genes are given only for firm matches. Clone size appears in some rows only: once, few, many, or a class for an expanded clone.

j_call	d_call	v_call	clone_size	cdr3_nt	cdr3_aa
TRBJ1-1	.	TRBV5-1	.	TGCGCCAGCAGCTCCGGGGACACTGAAGCTTTCTTT	CASSSGDTEAFF
TRBJ1-4	.	TRBV14	few	TGTGCCAGCAGCCAAGAAGCAGGGTCGGGGGAACTGTTTTTT	CASSQEAGSGELFF
TRBJ2-7	TRBD1	TRBV7-9	.	TGTGCCAGCAGCTTGGGGACAGTCCCTGGCGAGCAGTACTTC	CASSLGTVPGEQYF
TRBJ2-2	TRBD2	TRBV6-1	.	TGTGCCAGTAGACTAGCGGGAGAGGCCGGGGAGCTGTTTTTT	CASRLAGEAGELFF
TRBJ1-3	.	TRBV7-8	.	TGTGCCAGCAGCCCGAACAGTCCCGGAAACACCATATATTTT	CASSPNSPGNTIYF
TRBJ1-1	.	TRBV5-6	.	TGTGCCAGCAGCTTAACCGGGATCCCGTATGGCACTGAAGCTTTCTTT	CASSLTGIPYGTEAFF
TRBJ1-3	TRBD1	TRBV6-5	.	TGTGCCAGCAGTTACCACCGGGACAGCGGAAACACCATATATTTT	CASSYHRDSGNTIYF
TRBJ1-3	TRBD1	TRBV30	.	TGTGCCTGGAGCCCCAACAGGGGACCTGGAAACACCATATATTTT	CAWSPNRGPGNTIYF
TRBJ1-6	.	TRBV30	.	TGTGCCTGGAGGGACGGGGTGGGCTCACCCCTCCACTTT	CAWRDGVGSPLHF
TRBJ1-2	.	TRBV2	.	TGTGCCAGCAGTGCCTACCTCAAGGCCGGAGCTAACTATGGCTACACCTTC	CASSAYLKAGANYGYTF
TRBJ1-4	TRBD1	TRBV19	.	TGTGCCAGTAGTGCGACCGGGACAGGGAAGGAAAAACTGTTTTTT	CASSATGTGKEKLFF
TRBJ2-6	TRBD1	TRBV19	.	TGTGCCAGTAGCCTAACAGGGGGCGCGTTAGGGGCCAACGTCCTGACTTTC	CASSLTGGALGANVLTF
TRBJ2-5	TRBD1	TRBV27	.	TGTGCCAGCAGTTTAAACAGGGGCCAGACCCAGTACTTC	CASSLNRGQTQYF
TRBJ2-5	TRBD2	TRBV5-4	.	TGTGCCAGCAGCTGGGGGGGACTAGCGGGGAGGGGAGAGACCCAGTACTTC	CASSWGGLAGRGETQYF
TRBJ2-2	.	TRBV9	.	TGTGCCAGCAGCTCACAGAGAGGGACCGGGGAGCTGTTTTTT	CASSSQRGTGELFF
TRBJ2-5	TRBD2	TRBV5-1	.	TGCGCCAGCAGCTGGGGCGGGGGGGGCCGTCCAGAGACCCAGTACTTC	CASSWGGGGRPETQYF
TRBJ1-4	.	TRBV28	few	TGTGCCAGCAGTTCCGACCTCGCGGGGACTTGGGGAAAACTGTTTTTT	CASSSDLAGTWGKLFF
TRBJ2-1	TRBD1	TRBV11-1	.	TGTGCCAGCAGCCGAGGGGACAGTCTGGAGAATGAGCAGTTCTTC	CASSRGDSLENEQFF
TRBJ2-7	.	TRBV7-9	.	TGTGCCAGCAGCTCAGCGGCAGGGGTTGAGCAGTACTTC	CASSSAAGVEQYF
TRBJ2-4	TRBD1	TRBV9	once	TGTGCCAGCAGCGGCGGGGGACAGGGGGAAAACATTCAGTACTTC	CASSGGGQGENIQYF
TRBJ2-3	TRBD2	TRBV7-3	.	TGTGCCAGCAGCTTTGGACTAGCAAGCACAGATACGCAGTATTTT	CASSFGLASTDTQYF
TRBJ1-3	.	TRBV5-6	.	TGTGCCAGCAGCCCCCGGGGAGGGACTGGAAACACCATATATTTT	CASSPRGGTGNTIYF
TRBJ2-1	TRBD2	TRBV5-1	.	TGCGCCAGCAGCCTTAGGACTAGCCTCCACAATGAGCAGTTCTTC	CASSLRTSLHNEQFF
TRBJ2-2	.	TRBV28	.	TGTGCCAGCAGTACAGGCACGAACACCGGGGAGCTGTTTTTT	CASSTGTNTGELFF
TRBJ2-3	.	TRBV7-8	.	TGTGCCAGCAGTCACTATGGTATGACTACGCTACGAGATACGCAGTATTTT	CASSHYGMTTLRDTQYF
TRBJ2-7	.	TRBV5-1	.	TGCGCCAGCAGCTTGGGCCCTTTCGGCTACGAGCAGTACTTC	CASSLGPFGYEQYF
TRBJ1-4	TRBD1	TRBV5-6	.	TGTGCCAGCAGCTCGGACAGGGTTGAAAAACTGTTTTTT	CASSSDRVEKLFF
TRBJ2-1	.	TRBV15	.	TGTGCCACCAGCAGGCCGGACAGCTACAATGAGCAGTTCTTC	CATSRPDSYNEQFF
TRBJ1-5	TRBD1	TRBV19	.	TGTGCCACCTCGGACAGGGCCCGTAATCAGCCCCAGCATTTT	CATSDRARNQPQHF
TRBJ1-6	TRBD1	TRBV29-1	.	TGCAGCGTTGGGGACAGGGCAGGGACACCCCTCCACTTT	CSVGDRAGTPLHF
TRBJ2-5	TRBD2	TRBV6-6	.	TGTGCCAGCAGGTCGCTAGCGGGGGGGCCCAAGACCCAGTACTTC	CASRSLAGGPKTQYF
TRBJ2-3	.	TRBV19	.	TGTGCCAGTAGTCGGGAGCCCACAGATACGCAGTATTTT	CASSREPTDTQYF
TRBJ1-3	TRBD1	TRBV30	.	TGTGCCTGGAGTGAAAGGACCGGGACAGGCGGAAACACCATATATTTT	CAWSERTGTGGNTIYF
TRBJ1-2	.	TRBV13	.	TGTGCCAGCAGCTTAGCCCCACCCGGTATCGGCTACACCTTC	CASSLAPPGIGYTF
TRBJ2-1	.	TRBV11-2	.	TGTGCCAGCAGCTTAGATCTTGAGACAAAACAGTTCTTC	CASSLDLETKQFF
TRBJ2-3	TRBD2	TRBV5-1	.	TGCGCCAGCAGCGTCAGCGGGGGGATTGCAGATACGCAGTATTTT	CASSVSGGIADTQYF
TRBJ2-5	.	TRBV7-3	.	TGTGCCAGCAGCTTAACTGGTAGCGGCGGGGAGACCCAGTACTTC	CASSLTGSGGETQYF
TRBJ1-5	.	TRBV5-4	.	TGTGCCAGCAGCTTGGACGGTAGCAATCAGCCCCAGCATTTT	CASSLDGSNQPQHF
TRBJ2-5	.	TRBV28	.	TGTGCCAGCAGCTACCAAGAGACCCAGTACTTC	CASSYQETQYF
TRBJ1-6	.	TRBV6-1	.	TGTGCCAGCAGTGGACTCAGGGGCGATTCACCCCTCCACTTT	CASSGLRGDSPLHF
TRBJ1-1	.	TRBV18	.	TGTGCCAGCTCAGGATCCGGGGGGAACACTGAAGCTTTCTTT	CASSGSGGNTEAFF
TRBJ2-1	TRBD2	TRBV4-1	.	TGCGCCAGCAACACCCTAGCGGGACCGAGAGATGAGCAGTTCTTC	CASNTLAGPRDEQFF
TRBJ1-2	TRBD1	TRBV19	.	TGTGCCAGTAGCGGGACAGCCCGATCATGGGATGGCTACACCTTC	CASSGTARSWDGYTF
TRBJ2-5	.	TRBV6-6	.	TGTGCCAGCAGTTACTCGATAGGGGCGCTTGGGACCCAGTACTTC	CASSYSIGALGTQYF
TRBJ2-1	TRBD2	TRBV6-4	.	TGTGCCAGCAGTGACTCTGGTATTGGGGGGGGCTACAATGAGCAGTTCTTC	CASSDSGIGGGYNEQFF